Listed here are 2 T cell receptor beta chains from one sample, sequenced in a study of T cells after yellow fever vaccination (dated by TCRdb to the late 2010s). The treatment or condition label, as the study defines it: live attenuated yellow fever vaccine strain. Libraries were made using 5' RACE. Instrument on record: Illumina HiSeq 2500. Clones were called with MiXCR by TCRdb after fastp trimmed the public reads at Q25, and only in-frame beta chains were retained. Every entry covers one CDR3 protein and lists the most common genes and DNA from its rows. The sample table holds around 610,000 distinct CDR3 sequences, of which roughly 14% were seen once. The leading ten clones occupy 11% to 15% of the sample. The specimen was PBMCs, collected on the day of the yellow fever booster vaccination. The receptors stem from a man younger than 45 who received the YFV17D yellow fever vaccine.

CDR3 sequence: CASSRFRVKSYNSPLHF. As DNA, the CDR3 is TGTGCCAGCAGCAGATTCAGGGTTAAGTCCTATAATTCACCCCTCCACTTT. The rearrangement links TRBV21-1 to TRBJ1-6; the table's TRBD1 call for D was not verified on the DNA. TRBV21-1 is an annotated pseudogene. This CDR3 has 17 amino acids.

CDR3 residues: CSVAGGPSGRPFYEQYF. CDR3 DNA: TGCAGCGTCGCCGGTGGGCCTAGCGGGAGGCCTTTCTACGAGCAGTACTTC. The V and J genes are TRBV29-1 and TRBJ2-7; 11 bases agree with TRBD2. CDR1 is SQVTM and CDR2 is ANQGSEA in the germline V gene. This CDR3 has 17 amino acids. V lost 6 bases to trimming and J lost 3 bases; unmatched junction nucleotides: 16.